Presented here are 21 T cell receptor beta chains from one specimen sequenced in a study of cytomegalovirus exposure and HLA in healthy donors. In the PCR, 60 Vbeta and 13 Jbeta primers were used. Profiling relied on immunoSEQ multiplex PCR, and the TCRdb table lists in-frame clones only, not all of them. The sample carries under 200,000 clones, 75% recorded once. Sequencing was done on a sample of PBMCs. Every receptor here comes from a woman aged 45-60 years in good health and CMV-seropositive.

This chain uses TRBV18 with TRBJ1-1, with TRBD1 matching over 10 bases. The CDR3 spans 13 residues. Germline V gene data show CDR1 as KGHSH and CDR2 as LQKENI. V gave up 3 bases and J gave up 7 bases; unmatched junction bases: 2. The CDR3 DNA sequence: TGTGCCAGCTCACCGGGACAGGGGATTGAAGCTTTCTTT. Residues: CASSPGQGIEAFF.

CDR3 loop: CASSFGGVQANYGYTF. The CDR3 bases are TGTGCCAGCAGTTTCGGGGGGGTTCAAGCTAACTATGGCTACACCTTC. J is TRBJ1-2 and V is TRBV28; D might be TRBD1 (5 bases). Germline V gives CDR1 MDHEN, CDR2 SYDVKM. Deletions cut 3 bases from V and 0 bases from J, with 14 bases between. There are 16 residues in the CDR3.

This clone showed up just a few times. The chain couples TRBV6-6 to TRBJ2-2; weak D call: TRBD1 (6 bases). The length of the CDR3 is 12 residues. V lost 4 bases, J lost 16 bases, and 16 bases lay in between. Germline loops: CDR1 MNHNY, CDR2 SVGAGI (reference sequence). CDR3 in amino acids: CASSSGPGQRFF. CDR3 in DNA: TGTGCCAGCAGTTCAGGACCGGGACAAAGGTTTTTT.

This clone was recorded a few times. The J gene is TRBJ1-1, the V gene TRBV5-1; TRBD1 aligns across 9 bases. Germline CDR1 is SGHRS and CDR2 is YFSETQ. V was pared by 3 bases and J by 0 bases, with 3 bases of the junction left unmatched. The CDR3 length is 15 residues. The DNA of the CDR3 is TGCGCCAGCAGCTCGGGACAGGGTTTGAACACTGAAGCTTTCTTT. Its protein product is CASSSGQGLNTEAFF.

This chain joins TRBV2 and TRBJ2-7, with D possibly being TRBD1 (6 bases). CDR1 SNHLY and CDR2 FYNNEI come from the germline V gene. This CDR3 has 14 residues. Between the trimmed V and J ends, which lost 7 bases and 1 base, there was a span of 14 bases. Here the CDR3 DNA reads TGTGCCAGCAAAAACCCTGGACAGTCCTACGAGCAGTACTTC. This translates into CASKNPGQSYEQYF.

The gene calls are TRBV19 and TRBJ1-2; TRBD1 matches at 9 bases. CDR3 length equals 14 residues. Germline CDR1 is LNHDA and CDR2 is SQIVND (reference sequence). The trim removed 5 bases at V and 4 bases at J, leaving 5 bases unmatched. The chain's CDR3 is CASSGTGGSYGYTF. CDR3 in DNA: TGTGCCAGTAGTGGAACAGGGGGCAGCTATGGCTACACCTTC.

The chain recombines TRBV2 with TRBJ1-1; 9 bases match TRBD1. The CDR3 runs 14 residues. Trimming removed 5 bases from V and 1 base from J; junction bases left unmatched: 2. Germline V gene lookup returns CDR1 SNHLY and CDR2 FYNNEI. In DNA, the CDR3 is TGTGCCAGCAGTCGGGACAGGGCGAACACTGAAGCTTTCTTT. Translation: CASSRDRANTEAFF. The entire variable domain, with the rest obtained from reference TRBV2 and TRBJ1-1, is as follows: EPEVTQTPSHQVTQMGQEVILRCVPISNHLYFYWYRQILGQKVEFLVSFYNNEISEKSEIFDDQFSVERPDGSNFTLKIRSTKLEDSAMYFCASSRDRANTEAFFGQGTRLTVV.

The chain couples TRBV18 to TRBJ1-5; D might be TRBD1 (6 bases). Trimming shortened V by 3 bases and J by 2 bases, and 20 bases separated the two germline ends. CDR3 size: 18 residues. Per the germline V gene, CDR1 is KGHSH and CDR2 is LQKENI. CDR3 sequence (DNA): TGTGCCAGCTCACCGGGATCCCTACGGGGGGCGGGCAATCAGCCCCAGCATTTT. It encodes CASSPGSLRGAGNQPQHF.

The chain joins TRBV6-7 to TRBJ1-2, with 8 bases aligning to TRBD1. TRBV6-7 has ORF status, its function being uncertain. The V segment lost 6 bases and the J segment 7 bases; nucleotides outside the gene matches: 13. CDR3 length: 15 amino acids. CDR3 DNA: TGTGCCAGCAGCAAGAGTGACAGGGGCAGGAGTGGCTACACCTTC. It encodes CASSKSDRGRSGYTF.

V usage is TRBV5-1 and J usage is TRBJ2-7; 11 nucleotides line up with TRBD2. This CDR3 has 15 amino acids. Looked up from germline, CDR1 is SGHRS and CDR2 is YFSETQ. V dropped 1 base and J dropped 0; count of bases not matched to a gene: 0. This CDR3 is CASSLTSGSSYEQYF. CDR3 sequence (DNA): TGCGCCAGCAGCTTGACTAGCGGGAGCTCCTACGAGCAGTACTTC.

The V gene is TRBV2, the J gene TRBJ2-2; 9 positions match TRBD1. The CDR3 covers 16 residues. In germline, CDR1 is SNHLY, CDR2 FYNNEI. J lost 0 bases, V lost 5 bases, and 4 bases had no gene match. The CDR3 loop is CASSWDRVTNTGELFF. The CDR3, as DNA: TGTGCCAGCAGTTGGGACAGGGTGACGAACACCGGGGAGCTGTTTTTT.

The rearrangement uses TRBV5-4 and TRBJ1-1; possible D gene TRBD1, 6 bases. CDR1 SGHNT and CDR2 YYREEE come from the germline V gene (reference sequence). CDR3 size: 14 residues. Trimming removed 2 bases from V and 3 bases from J, with 11 bases in between. CDR3 nucleotide sequence: TGTGCCAGCAGCTTTTGGGGGGGCGACACTGAAGCTTTCTTT. This codes for CASSFWGGDTEAFF.

The chain links TRBV30 to TRBJ1-3, with 7 bases matching TRBD1. V was pared by 3 bases and J by 3 bases, with 11 bases of the junction left unmatched. Looked up from germline, CDR1 is GTSNPN and CDR2 is SVGIG (reference sequence). This CDR3 has 16 amino acids. CDR3 DNA sequence: TGTGCCTGGAGCCCTGGGACAGCGAGTTTTGGAAACACCATATATTTT. This gives the protein CAWSPGTASFGNTIYF.

The rearrangement joins TRBV7-9 to TRBJ1-1, with D perhaps TRBD1 (6 bases). CDR3 length: 15 residues. Germline CDR1 is SEHNR and CDR2 is FQNEAQ (reference sequence). The V end was cut by 0 bases, the J end by 1 base, with 9 bases between. The CDR3 DNA reads as TGTGCCAGCAGCTTAGCAAGGGGGGGGAACACTGAAGCTTTCTTT. As protein: CASSLARGGNTEAFF.

The rearrangement joins TRBV7-8 to TRBJ2-7, with 9 positions matching TRBD1. CDR3 length: 17 amino acids. The V and J ends lost 1 base and 2 bases, in that order; junction bases with no gene match: 9. The germline V gene encodes CDR1 SGHVS and CDR2 FQNEAQ. CDR3 DNA sequence: TGTGCCAGCAGCTTAGAGCTTTCCTGGACAGGGGCCTACGAGCAGTACTTC. Translation: CASSLELSWTGAYEQYF. Based on the CDR3 plus reference TRBV7-8 and TRBJ2-7, the full variable domain is GAGVSQSPRYKVAKRGQDVALRCDPISGHVSLFWYQQALGQGPEFLTYFQNEAQLDKSGLPSDRFFAERPEGSVSTLKIQRTQQEDSAVYLCASSLELSWTGAYEQYFGPGTRLTVT.

This clone was counted between two and nine times. The chain has TRBV11-2 and TRBJ1-4, with a tentative D call TRBD1 (5 bases). Looked up from germline, CDR1 is SGHAT and CDR2 is FQNNGV. V was cut by 5 bases and J by 2 bases, with 24 bases left in between. The CDR3 is made up of 19 amino acids. CDR3 in DNA: TGTGCCAGCAGCCCTAACAGTATTAGGGGTCGGTGGACTAATGAAAAACTGTTTTTT. The encoded protein is CASSPNSIRGRWTNEKLFF.

The chain combines TRBV7-6 with TRBJ2-3; TRBD2 is a possible D gene (6 bases). The CDR3 contains 14 residues. The germline V gene has CDR1 SGHVS and CDR2 FNYEAQ. The V end was cut by 2 bases, the J end by 3 bases, with 9 bases between. In nucleotides, the CDR3 is TGTGCCAGCAGCTTAACTGGAGGGACAGATACGCAGTATTTT. This encodes CASSLTGGTDTQYF.

This clone was seen a few times. CDR3 amino acids: CASGIAGGEGDTQYF. CDR3 DNA sequence: TGTGCCAGCGGAATTGCAGGGGGCGAGGGAGATACGCAGTATTTT. The gene calls are TRBV2 and TRBJ2-3; 8 bases map to TRBD1. The CDR3 runs 15 residues. Germline V lookup: CDR1 SNHLY, CDR2 FYNNEI. Trimming cost V 8 bases and J 5 bases; bases outside gene matches: 12.

This clone was detected only a few times. The rearrangement uses TRBV14 and TRBJ1-5; D unclear. Germline V lookup: CDR1 SGHDN, CDR2 FVKESK. There are 13 residues in the CDR3. V lost 2 bases, J lost 3 bases, and 5 bases lay in between. CDR3 sequence: CASSQNYNQPQHF. The CDR3, as DNA: TGTGCCAGCAGCCAAAACTACAATCAGCCCCAGCATTTT. The complete variable domain, with remaining parts taken from reference TRBV14 and TRBJ1-5, reads EAGVTQFPSHSVIEKGQTVTLRCDPISGHDNLYWYRRVMGKEIKFLLHFVKESKQDESGMPNNRFLAERTGGTYSTLKVQPAELEDSGVYFCASSQNYNQPQHFGDGTRLSIL.

About this clone itself: The same CDR3 also results from other DNA sequences found in this sample. The chain links TRBV18 to TRBJ2-2; TRBD1 might be the D (6 bases). Germline V lookup: CDR1 KGHSH, CDR2 LQKENI. CDR3 length equals 15 residues. V lost 3 bases and J 1 base, leaving 9 bases between the germline ends. CDR3 sequence: CASSPTTGNTGELFF. CDR3 bases: TGTGCCAGCTCACCGACGACAGGGAACACCGGGGAGCTGTTTTTT.

V is TRBV7-6 and J is TRBJ1-1; no clear D gene. The CDR3 has 19 residues. In germline, CDR1 is SGHVS, CDR2 FNYEAQ. V lost 1 base and J 5 bases, leaving 26 bases between the germline ends. The CDR3 DNA sequence: TGTGCCAGCAGCTTAGGGGTTGAGGGCCAAGACCGGTGGGGAACTGAAGCTTTCTTT. Amino acids: CASSLGVEGQDRWGTEAFF.